The present T cell receptor beta chain was sequenced within a study of T cell changes during pregnancy in multiple sclerosis. The CDR3 is 18 amino acids. V was trimmed by 5 bases and J by 10 bases, leaving 27 bases between them. Germline CDR1 is SEHNR and CDR2 is FQNEAQ (reference sequence). Generated by immunoSEQ multiplex PCR, the TCRdb table keeps only in-frame clones and is missing some. The sample includes some 70,000 clones, just over 90% of them seen just once. Here the sequenced sample was peripheral blood, taken in the third trimester of pregnancy. This receptor was identified in a female donor with multiple sclerosis, enrolled in a pregnancy study. V usage is TRBV7-9 and J usage is TRBJ1-6; D call uncertain. CDR3 in amino acids: CASSLMVPGGRPGSPLHF. CDR3 DNA: TGTGCCAGCAGCCTAATGGTCCCCGGTGGCCGTCCGGGATCACCCCTCCACTTT.